The 28 T cell receptor beta chains listed next were all sequenced from one sample in a study of blood T cell repertoires in COVID-19. Assay: immunoSEQ multiplex PCR; the TCRdb copy retains only in-frame clones and omits some. This table has about 220,000 clones, over 75% appearing once. Sequencing used peripheral blood. The source is a human donor in a cohort sampled during active COVID-19.

Note on this clone: One end of the junction does not line up with germline, which may come from a read error. The genes are TRBV7-7 and TRBJ2-5; 8 bases are shared with TRBD1. Germline CDR1 is SSHAT and CDR2 is FNYEAQ (reference sequence). CDR3 size: 13 residues. The CDR3 spells CASSLDREETQYF. CDR3 coding DNA: TGTGCTAGCAGCTTGGACAGGGAAGAGACCCAGTACTTC.

Only one count was recorded for this clone. The chain links TRBV7-9 to TRBJ1-4, with a tentative D call TRBD1 (5 bases). V lost 7 bases, J lost 7 bases, and 13 bases lay in between. This CDR3 has 13 amino acids. Germline V gene sequence: CDR1 SEHNR, CDR2 FQNEAQ (reference sequence). The CDR3 here is CASKGPAGEKLFF. The CDR3 DNA reads TGTGCCAGCAAGGGGCCCGCTGGTGAAAAACTGTTTTTT.

The chain is built from TRBV7-9 and TRBJ1-4, with 8 nucleotides matching TRBD1. The J segment lost 8 bases and the V segment lost 4 bases, leaving 15 bases of the junction unmatched. The CDR3 runs to 17 residues. The V gene's germline CDR1 is SEHNR and CDR2 FQNEAQ (reference sequence). CDR3 sequence reads: CASSSGQGQLAGEKLFF. The CDR3 DNA follows: TGTGCCAGCAGCTCCGGACAGGGTCAACTCGCCGGCGAAAAACTGTTTTTT.

This clone was seen a few times. This sequence joins TRBV19 and TRBJ2-7, with D possibly matching TRBD1 (5 bases). The ends were cut back, 1 base at V and 2 bases at J, with 12 bases in the middle. This CDR3 contains 15 residues. The germline V gene encodes CDR1 LNHDA and CDR2 SQIVND (reference sequence). The CDR3 sequence is CASSIGTLTTYEQYF. The CDR3 DNA follows: TGTGCCAGTAGTATAGGGACACTGACCACCTACGAGCAGTACTTC.

The V call is TRBV5-6, the J call TRBJ2-1, with 10 bases aligning to TRBD1. The CDR3 extends over 15 amino acids. The germline gives CDR1 SGHDT, CDR2 YYEEEE. V lost 4 bases and J lost 3; bases outside the gene matches: 4. The DNA for the CDR3 is TGTGCCAGCAGCCGGGACAGGGGAGACTACAATGAGCAGTTCTTC. This sequence encodes CASSRDRGDYNEQFF.

This clone was seen just once. V is TRBV5-4 and J is TRBJ1-1; 9 bases are shared with TRBD1. Germline assignment: CDR1 SGHNT and CDR2 YYREEE (reference sequence). CDR3 length: 14 residues. The V segment lost 2 bases and the J segment 3 bases; nucleotides outside the gene matches: 2. CDR3 protein: CASSFRTGDTEAFF. The CDR3 region has the DNA TGTGCCAGCAGCTTTCGGACAGGGGACACTGAAGCTTTCTTT. Filled out from reference TRBV5-4 and TRBJ1-1, the complete variable domain reads ETGVTQSPTHLIKTRGQQVTLRCSSQSGHNTVSWYQQALGQGPQFIFQYYREEENGRGNFPPRFSGLQFPNYSSELNVNALELDDSALYLCASSFRTGDTEAFFGQGTRLTVV.

This clone was picked up a small number of times. The chain is built from TRBV5-1 and TRBJ2-7, with 9 bases that match TRBD1. Germline V gene lookup returns CDR1 SGHRS and CDR2 YFSETQ. The CDR3 is 15 amino acids. Unmatched junction bases numbered 9, after V lost 4 bases and J lost 4 bases. In DNA form, the CDR3 reads TGCGCCAGCAGCCCTAAACAGGGGGCTGGGTACGAGCAGTACTTC. Protein product: CASSPKQGAGYEQYF.

The J gene is TRBJ1-1, the V gene TRBV5-1, with TRBD1 matching over 8 bases. Germline V CDR1 and CDR2: SGHRS, YFSETQ. This CDR3 is built from 15 residues. After removal of 3 bases from V and 0 bases from J, the junction contained 4 bases not matched to a gene. The CDR3 nucleotides are TGCGCCAGCAGCTCGACGACAGGGGTGAACACTGAAGCTTTCTTT. This gives the protein CASSSTTGVNTEAFF.

The genes are TRBV15 and TRBJ2-5; TRBD2 aligns across 9 bases. Germline assignment: CDR1 LNHNV and CDR2 YYDKDF (reference sequence). The CDR3 loop spans 15 amino acids. V lost 4 bases to trimming and J lost 4 bases; unmatched junction nucleotides: 7. As DNA, the CDR3 is TGTGCCACCAGCATCAGGGGGACTAGCACAGAGACCCAGTACTTC. Its translation: CATSIRGTSTETQYF.

V usage is TRBV5-6 and J usage is TRBJ2-1; unclear D gene. The CDR3 runs to 13 residues. The V end was cut by 4 bases, the J end by 8 bases, with 13 bases between. Germline CDR1 SGHDT, CDR2 YYEEEE. The CDR3 DNA sequence: TGTGCCAGCAGCCCCTTACTGCAAGATGAGCAGTTCTTC. Translation: CASSPLLQDEQFF.

V is TRBV27 and J is TRBJ2-7; tentative D call: TRBD2 (5 bases). V was shortened by 8 bases and J by 0 bases, with 8 bases between the two germline ends. The CDR3 is 12 amino acids. From germline, CDR1 is MNHEY and CDR2 SMNVEV (reference sequence). The CDR3 sequence: CASGLLSYEQYF. CDR3 sequence (DNA): TGTGCCAGCGGACTCCTCTCCTACGAGCAGTACTTC.

V and J are TRBV10-3 and TRBJ2-2; 8 nucleotides align to TRBD1. The germline gives CDR1 ENHRY, CDR2 SYGVKD. Trimming removed 2 bases from V and 9 bases from J; junction bases left unmatched: 17. This CDR3 is built from 18 residues. In DNA, the CDR3 is TGTGCCATCAGTGAGCGAGGGGGGCAGGGGGCCATCCTGCGGGAGCTGTTTTTT. Protein: CAISERGGQGAILRELFF.

This clone was recorded only once. V gene TRBV28 combines with J gene TRBJ2-2, with a possible D match to TRBD1 (5 bases). The CDR3 has 15 amino acids. V lost 1 base and J 8 bases, leaving 14 bases between the germline ends. CDR1 and CDR2 (germline): MDHEN, SYDVKM. DNA of the CDR3: TGTGCCAGCAGTTTATACGCAGGGAAAGGGGGGGAGCTGTTTTTT. Translation gives CASSLYAGKGGELFF.

This rearrangement joins TRBV19 to TRBJ1-2; 7 bases align to TRBD1. This CDR3 comprises 15 residues. After removal of 6 bases from V and 2 bases from J, the junction contained 9 bases not matched to a gene. CDR1 and CDR2 from the germline V gene are LNHDA and SQIVND (reference sequence). The CDR3 reads CASRIRGAANYGYTF. The CDR3 DNA reads TGTGCCAGTAGAATCAGGGGGGCCGCGAACTATGGCTACACCTTC.

The V and J genes are TRBV7-2 and TRBJ2-3, with D possibly matching TRBD2 (5 bases). This CDR3 is 15 amino acids long. CDR1 is SGHTA and CDR2 is FQGNSA in the germline V gene. Trimming cost V 5 bases and J 3 bases, with 15 bases left between them. The CDR3 nucleotides read TGTGCCAGCAGCCCCCCGGACTGGTGGACAGATACGCAGTATTTT. This gives the protein CASSPPDWWTDTQYF. The variable domain in full, with the rest retrieved from reference TRBV7-2 and TRBJ2-3, is GAGVSQSPSNKVTEKGKDVELRCDPISGHTALYWYRQSLGQGLEFLIYFQGNSAPDKSGLPSDRFSAERTGGSVSTLTIQRTQQEDSAVYLCASSPPDWWTDTQYFGPGTRLTVL.

The V gene is TRBV4-2, the J gene TRBJ2-5, with a tentative D call TRBD2 (6 bases). V was pared by 3 bases and J by 1 base, with 9 bases between. The CDR3 consists of 14 residues. Germline CDR1 and CDR2: LGHNA and YNFKEQ. This CDR3 reads CASSQAGLQETQYF. For the CDR3, the DNA is TGTGCCAGCAGCCAGGCGGGACTCCAAGAGACCCAGTACTTC.

CDR3 in amino acids: CATSDSSGNEKLFF. The CDR3 nucleotides read TGTGCCACCAGTGATTCAAGCGGTAATGAAAAACTGTTTTTT. The V gene is TRBV24-1, the J gene TRBJ1-4; D not certain. Trimming removed 2 bases at V and 4 bases at J, with 7 bases between. This CDR3 is built from 14 residues. CDR1 KGHDR and CDR2 SFDVKD come from the germline V gene.

This clone showed up just a few times. The genes are TRBV9 and TRBJ2-3; D not certain. Trimming took off 0 bases at V and 1 base at J, with 9 bases between the two ends. CDR3 size: 15 residues. Per germline, CDR1 SGDLS and CDR2 YYNGEE. The CDR3 is CASSVGYGGTDTQYF. CDR3 DNA sequence: TGTGCCAGCAGCGTAGGGTACGGTGGCACAGATACGCAGTATTTT.

The rearrangement links TRBV5-4 to TRBJ2-6; D possibly corresponds to TRBD2 (5 bases). The CDR3 totals 15 residues. V lost 3 bases to trimming and J lost 0 bases, with 7 bases between them. Per the germline V gene, CDR1 is SGHNT and CDR2 is YYREEE (reference sequence). The CDR3 spells CASSSEGSGANVLTF. For the CDR3, the DNA is TGTGCCAGCAGCTCAGAGGGCTCTGGGGCCAACGTCCTGACTTTC.

The rearrangement uses TRBV12-3 or TRBV12-4 and TRBJ1-2; the D is unclear. This CDR3 has 12 residues. The ends were cut back, 6 bases at V and 1 base at J, with 6 bases in the middle. The CDR3 region is CASSVFNYGYTF. In nucleotides, the CDR3 is TGTGCCAGCAGCGTTTTTAACTATGGCTACACCTTC.

The rearrangement uses TRBV28 and TRBJ2-5; TRBD1 might be the D (6 bases). Germline V CDR1 and CDR2: MDHEN, SYDVKM. V lost 3 bases, J lost 5 bases, and 13 bases lay in between. There are 14 residues in the CDR3. In DNA, the CDR3 is TGTGCCAGCAGTTTGATAGGGCAGGGGGAGACCCAGTACTTC. Translated, it gives CASSLIGQGETQYF.

The genes are TRBV6-5 and TRBJ2-5; 9 bases map to TRBD2. The CDR3 spans 15 residues. The junction had 9 bases not matched to a gene; V was cut back by 5 bases and J by 5 bases. The germline V gene has CDR1 MNHEY and CDR2 SVGAGI. CDR3 residues: CASSPAGGEGETQYF. CDR3 DNA sequence: TGTGCCAGCAGTCCGGCGGGAGGGGAGGGCGAGACCCAGTACTTC.

V gene TRBV5-1 combines with J gene TRBJ1-1, with no clear D. V was shortened by 7 bases and J by 4 bases, with 11 bases between the two germline ends. Germline CDR1 is SGHRS and CDR2 is YFSETQ. CDR3 length: 12 amino acids. CDR3 sequence (DNA): TGCGCCAGCGGGCGGGGAGCCACTGAAGCTTTCTTT. This sequence encodes CASGRGATEAFF.

J is TRBJ2-3 and V is TRBV5-1, with no clear D. Trimming shortened V by 6 bases and J by 1 base, and 12 bases separated the two germline ends. The length of the CDR3 is 14 residues. Looked up from germline, CDR1 is SGHRS and CDR2 is YFSETQ. CDR3 in DNA: TGCGCCAGCAACCCCAGTCCCGGCACAGATACGCAGTATTTT. Translated, it gives CASNPSPGTDTQYF.

This sequence joins TRBV4-1 and TRBJ2-1; a possible D gene is TRBD2 (5 bases). CDR3 length equals 16 residues. Germline V CDR1 and CDR2: MGHRA, YSYEKL. Deletions cut 6 bases from V and 8 bases from J, with 23 bases between. The CDR3 here is CASSLFRLTERDEQFF. The CDR3, as DNA: TGCGCCAGCAGTCTGTTCAGGCTAACCGAGAGGGATGAGCAGTTCTTC.

Worth noting for this clone: Its ends do not fully match the called genes, so a read error is possible. The chain has TRBV7-7 and TRBJ2-3, with 8 bases identical to TRBD1. Germline CDR1 reads SSHAT; CDR2 reads FNYEAQ (reference sequence). The CDR3 covers 17 residues. The CDR3 protein is CASSSDSGGYGSDTQYF. CDR3 bases: TGTGCTAGCAGCTCCGACTCAGGGGGCTATGGGTCAGATACGCAGTATTTT.

V and J are TRBV24-1 and TRBJ2-7, with D possibly matching TRBD1 (6 bases). V lost 4 bases to trimming and J lost 5 bases, with 11 bases between them. Germline CDR1 KGHDR, CDR2 SFDVKD. The CDR3 has 13 amino acids. As DNA, the CDR3 is TGTGCCACCAGTGACACAGGGTCCCACGAGCAGTACTTC. This gives the protein CATSDTGSHEQYF.

The J gene is TRBJ1-1, the V gene TRBV29-1, with TRBD1 as a possible D gene (6 bases). The CDR3 is 15 amino acids. Germline-derived CDR1 and CDR2 are SQVTM and ANQGSEA. Trimming took 0 bases from V and 7 from J, leaving 18 bases between them. The CDR3 region is CSVEDRKGGWVEAFF. CDR3 DNA: TGCAGCGTTGAAGATCGCAAAGGGGGTTGGGTTGAAGCTTTCTTT.